The rows below give T cell receptor beta chains drawn from one sample of a study of vaccination and CD4 T cells after COVID-19. Using its own MiXCR run on the PCR reads, TCRdb lists one record per CDR3 protein. The sample records tens of thousands of distinct CDR3 sequences, around 53% being singletons. The sequences come from CD4+ T cells from blood, collected before SARS-CoV-2 vaccination. The source of these receptors is a human donor who had recovered from COVID-19. Both conserved end residues are part of each CDR3. The order of the fields is clone size, V gene, D gene, J gene, CDR3 protein, CDR3 DNA. A D gene is named only where the DNA matches it firmly. Size tells how often a clone was seen (once, few, many) or the class of an expanded clone, and some rows leave it out.

size: NA
V: TRBV28
D: TRBD2
J: TRBJ2-3
CDR3: CASSPGRAYYSDTQYF
DNA: TGTGCCAGCAGTCCCGGGAGGGCCTATTATTCAGATACGCAGTATTTT

size: NA
V: TRBV18
D: TRBD2
J: TRBJ2-3
CDR3: CASSLTGGSTDTQYF
DNA: TGTGCCAGCTCCCTGACGGGAGGAAGCACAGATACGCAGTATTTT

size: NA
V: TRBV20-1
D: TRBD1
J: TRBJ1-1
CDR3: CSARAGTGLGTEAFF
DNA: TGCAGTGCTAGGGCCGGGACAGGGCTTGGCACTGAAGCTTTCTTT

size: once
V: TRBV7-9
D: TRBD1
J: TRBJ2-5
CDR3: CASSPQGVETQYF
DNA: TGTGCCAGCAGCCCGCAGGGGGTAGAGACCCAGTACTTC

size: NA
V: TRBV20-1
D: TRBD1
J: TRBJ2-7
CDR3: CSEKGLKRGQGEQYF
DNA: TGCAGTGAAAAGGGCCTAAAGAGGGGGCAAGGCGAGCAGTACTTC

size: NA
V: TRBV20-1
D: NA
J: TRBJ1-2
CDR3: CSTRVPEDFYGYTF
DNA: TGCAGTACTAGAGTCCCTGAGGACTTCTATGGCTACACCTTC

size: few
V: TRBV7-7
D: NA
J: TRBJ1-1
CDR3: CASSLSMNTEAFF
DNA: TGTGCCAGCAGCTTATCCATGAACACTGAAGCTTTCTTT

size: NA
V: TRBV7-2
D: NA
J: TRBJ1-1
CDR3: CASSLELGPEAFF
DNA: TGTGCCAGCAGCTTAGAGCTGGGGCCTGAAGCTTTCTTT

size: few
V: TRBV27
D: TRBD2
J: TRBJ2-5
CDR3: CANPTSGRPPVFGETQYF
DNA: TGTGCCAACCCGACTAGCGGGAGACCCCCTGTATTTGGAGAGACCCAGTACTTC

size: few
V: TRBV2
D: NA
J: TRBJ1-1
CDR3: CASSELSKNTEAFF
DNA: TGTGCCAGCAGTGAGCTGAGTAAGAACACTGAAGCTTTCTTT

size: few
V: TRBV10-3
D: TRBD1
J: TRBJ1-5
CDR3: CATTGGLDQPQHF
DNA: TGTGCCACAACAGGGGGTCTAGATCAGCCCCAGCATTTT

size: NA
V: TRBV4-2
D: NA
J: TRBJ1-2
CDR3: CASSQDGLQKYGYTF
DNA: TGTGCCAGCAGCCAAGATGGTTTACAGAAGTATGGCTACACCTTC

size: NA
V: TRBV19
D: NA
J: TRBJ2-5
CDR3: CASSKYPEETQYF
DNA: TGTGCCAGTAGTAAATACCCGGAGGAGACCCAGTACTTC

size: NA
V: TRBV20-1
D: NA
J: TRBJ1-2
CDR3: CSSGNEDINYGYTF
DNA: TGCAGTAGCGGAAACGAAGATATTAACTATGGCTACACCTTC

size: few
V: TRBV6-1
D: NA
J: TRBJ2-5
CDR3: CASRKPGQRVGETQYF
DNA: TGTGCCAGCAGGAAGCCGGGACAGCGGGTGGGAGAGACCCAGTACTTC

size: NA
V: TRBV6-2/TRBV6-3
D: TRBD1
J: TRBJ1-5
CDR3: CASSKNPGTGYYQPQHF
DNA: TGTGCCAGCAGTAAAAACCCAGGGACAGGGTATTATCAGCCCCAGCATTTT

size: few
V: TRBV10-3
D: TRBD2
J: TRBJ2-5
CDR3: CAISAGTSAETQYF
DNA: TGTGCCATCAGTGCCGGGACTAGCGCGGAGACCCAGTACTTC

size: NA
V: TRBV5-1
D: NA
J: TRBJ2-7
CDR3: CASSPGVAYEQYF
DNA: TGCGCCAGCAGTCCAGGGGTCGCCTACGAGCAGTACTTC

size: NA
V: TRBV7-6
D: TRBD2
J: TRBJ2-3
CDR3: CASSAPSGRRADTQYF
DNA: TGTGCCAGCAGCGCCCCTAGCGGGAGGCGGGCAGATACGCAGTATTTT

size: NA
V: TRBV21-1
D: NA
J: TRBJ1-5
CDR3: CASSKACSQGAMEQPQHF
DNA: TGTGCCAGCAGCAAAGCATGTAGCCAGGGGGCTATGGAACAGCCCCAGCATTTT